The clone carrying this T cell receptor (beta chain) appeared a few times. Its antigen is not known. This sample was taken from a study of human T cells and chemical hapten exposure. General study points: Those TCRs sitting above 1 in 1000 frequency stayed the same with DPC sensitization.

J lost 3 bases, V lost 10 bases, and 20 bases had no gene match. The germline gives CDR1 MDHEN, CDR2 SYDVKM. The CDR3 consists of 18 residues. In TCRdb, the RACE reads were re-called with MiXCR into one record per CDR3 protein. The sample has almost 40,000 distinct CDR3 sequences; around a tenth are singletons. The sample's time point: patch test 3, about 24 weeks after DPC sensitization. Treatment in this sample: therapeutic diphenylcyclopropenone sensitization with weekly scalp DPC. The total RNA was obtained from whole blood that was not fractionated. The clonotype comes from a man in his fifties with alopecia areata. Some clones in this sample may be carry-over from other donors' samples. The V gene is TRBV28, the J gene TRBJ2-4, with 8 bases identical to TRBD1. The sample was whole blood, taken in connection with sensitization to the hapten diphenylcyclopropenone (DPC). The CDR3 sequence: CATSPLGTGKKGKNIQYF. The CDR3 DNA sequence: TGTGCCACCTCCCCCCTGGGGACAGGAAAAAAGGGCAAAAACATTCAGTACTTC.